This T cell receptor beta chain was sequenced in a study of T cells in Graves' hyperthyroidism and ophthalmopathy. The study, taken as a whole, reports: Most thyroid clonotypes expanded above 0.001 were also detected in blood. Ophthalmopathy onset followed model prediction by a median approximately 6.2 months.

Using RNA transcripts as the source, TCR beta CDR3 regions were amplified. First-round RT-PCR targeting the TCR CDR3 was performed with the HTBI primer set. TCRdb re-derived calls from the multiplex PCR reads in MiXCR, one entry per CDR3 protein. The table lists roughly 700,000 distinct CDR3 sequences, about 15% of them singletons, with roughly 10% in the top ten. About this clonotype: The antigen is undetermined.

Stable Graves' hyperthyroidism meant no ophthalmopathy progression within 18 months. Germline V gene lookup returns CDR1 MNHNS and CDR2 SASEGT. The ends were cut back, 6 bases at V and 8 bases at J, with 16 bases in the middle. The CDR3 loop spans 13 amino acids. The receptor's source is a young woman with Graves' hyperthyroidism. This chain connects TRBV6-1 to TRBJ1-2; possible D gene TRBD1, 6 bases. Input material: blood. DNA of the CDR3: TGTGCCAGCAGGCGACAGGAATCGGGGGGCTACACCTTC. It encodes CASRRQESGGYTF.